The source of this T cell receptor beta chain is a study of blood T cell repertoires in COVID-19. Looking at the study overall: COVID-19 samples, acute and convalescent, were from the United States, Italy and Spain. PBMCs, B-cell-depleted T cells, or T cells were the source of the cDNA or gDNA that made up the material.

Unmatched junction bases numbered 7, after V lost 5 bases and J lost 4 bases. Germline-derived CDR1 and CDR2 are ENHRY and SYGVKD. The CDR3 loop spans 15 amino acids. Authors' data handling: Using reference gene primer amplification, nucleated cell counts were estimated. Sequencing was performed with immunoSEQ multiplex PCR; in TCRdb, only in-frame clones are kept and a portion is missing. The DNA gave D and trimming, while V, J and clone size come from that table. The profile shows 130,000 or so clones, around 85% of them singletons. This receptor was obtained from a man in his fifties or sixties with acute or convalescent COVID-19. Sequenced input: peripheral blood. The gene calls are TRBV10-3 and TRBJ2-7, with 11 bases identical to TRBD2. The CDR3 DNA reads as TGTGCCATCAGTCCTACTAGCGGGAGTTGGTACGAGCAGTACTTC. Its protein product is CAISPTSGSWYEQYF.